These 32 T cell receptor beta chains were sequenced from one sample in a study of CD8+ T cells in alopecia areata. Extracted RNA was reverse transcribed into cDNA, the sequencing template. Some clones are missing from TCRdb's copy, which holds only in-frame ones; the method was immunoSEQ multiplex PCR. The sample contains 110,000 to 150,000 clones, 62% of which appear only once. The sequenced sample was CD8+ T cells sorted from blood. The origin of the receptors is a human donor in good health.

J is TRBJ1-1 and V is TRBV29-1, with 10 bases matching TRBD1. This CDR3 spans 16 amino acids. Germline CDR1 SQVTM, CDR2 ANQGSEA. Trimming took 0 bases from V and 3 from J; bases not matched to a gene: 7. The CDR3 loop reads CSVEDLRDRGYTEAFF. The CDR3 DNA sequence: TGCAGCGTTGAAGATCTTCGGGACAGGGGTTACACTGAAGCTTTCTTT.

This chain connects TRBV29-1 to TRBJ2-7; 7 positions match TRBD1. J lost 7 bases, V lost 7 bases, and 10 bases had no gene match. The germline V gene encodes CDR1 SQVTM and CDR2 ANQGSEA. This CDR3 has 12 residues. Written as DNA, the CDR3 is TGCAGCGCCGAACAGGGGTCGGGGGAGCAGTACTTC. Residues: CSAEQGSGEQYF.

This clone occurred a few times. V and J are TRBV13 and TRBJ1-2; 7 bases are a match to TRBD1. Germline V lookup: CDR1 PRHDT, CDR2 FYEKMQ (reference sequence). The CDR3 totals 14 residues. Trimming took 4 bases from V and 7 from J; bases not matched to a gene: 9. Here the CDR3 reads CASSSAGTAPGYTF. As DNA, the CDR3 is TGTGCCAGCAGCTCGGCCGGGACAGCGCCTGGCTACACCTTC.

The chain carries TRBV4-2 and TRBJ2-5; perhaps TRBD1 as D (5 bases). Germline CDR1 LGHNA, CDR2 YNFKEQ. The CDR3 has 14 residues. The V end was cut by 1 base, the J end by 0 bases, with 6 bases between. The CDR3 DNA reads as TGTGCCAGCAGCCAAGGACAGAACCAAGAGACCCAGTACTTC. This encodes CASSQGQNQETQYF.

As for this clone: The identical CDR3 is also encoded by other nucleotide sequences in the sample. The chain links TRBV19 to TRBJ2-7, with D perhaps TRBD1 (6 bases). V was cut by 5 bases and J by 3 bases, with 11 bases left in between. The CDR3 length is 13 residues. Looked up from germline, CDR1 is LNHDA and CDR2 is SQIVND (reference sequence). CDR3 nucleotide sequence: TGTGCCAGTAGTCCCGGGACAAGCTACGAGCAGTACTTC. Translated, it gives CASSPGTSYEQYF.

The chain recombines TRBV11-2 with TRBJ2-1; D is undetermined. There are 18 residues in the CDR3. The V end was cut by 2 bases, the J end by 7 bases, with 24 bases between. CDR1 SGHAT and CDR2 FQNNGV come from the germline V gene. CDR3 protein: CASSLLGFYGVITNEQFF. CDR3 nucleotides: TGTGCCAGCAGCTTACTAGGGTTCTACGGAGTAATAACTAATGAGCAGTTCTTC.

CDR3 amino acids: CASKITDVAKNIQYF. CDR3 bases: TGTGCCAGCAAGATTACCGATGTAGCCAAAAACATTCAGTACTTC. The chain employs TRBV2 and TRBJ2-4; D call uncertain. The CDR3 consists of 15 residues. The germline gives CDR1 SNHLY, CDR2 FYNNEI. Between the trimmed V and J ends, which lost 7 bases and 0 bases, there was a span of 13 bases.

The CDR3 nucleotides read TGTGCCAGCAGTACCGGGATTGCCTACGAGCAGTACTTC. Amino acid sequence: CASSTGIAYEQYF. This chain connects TRBV6-6 to TRBJ2-7; TRBD2 is a possible D gene (5 bases). The germline gives CDR1 MNHNY, CDR2 SVGAGI (reference sequence). The CDR3 has 13 amino acids. The V end lost 5 bases, the J end lost 2 bases, and 10 bases lay between the germline ends.

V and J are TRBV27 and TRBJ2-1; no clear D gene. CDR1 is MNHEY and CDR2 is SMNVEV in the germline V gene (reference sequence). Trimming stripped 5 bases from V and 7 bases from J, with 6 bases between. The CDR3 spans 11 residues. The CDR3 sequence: CASSIGNEQFF. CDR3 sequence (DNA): TGTGCCAGCAGTATTGGGAATGAGCAGTTCTTC.

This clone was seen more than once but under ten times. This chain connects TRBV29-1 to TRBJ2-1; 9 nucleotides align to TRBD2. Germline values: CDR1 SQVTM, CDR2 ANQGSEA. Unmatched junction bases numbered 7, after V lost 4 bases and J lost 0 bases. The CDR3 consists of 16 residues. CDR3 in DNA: TGCAGCGTTGTCGGCGGGAGGGGGGGCTCCTACAATGAGCAGTTCTTC. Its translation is CSVVGGRGGSYNEQFF.

DNA of the CDR3: TGTGCCAGCAGTTCGACCCGGGCGAGGGACGGTGACGAGCAGTACTTC. Translation: CASSSTRARDGDEQYF. The chain carries TRBV27 and TRBJ2-7; D may be TRBD1 or TRBD2 (5 bases each). V was clipped by 4 bases and J by 5 bases, with 21 bases between them. Germline loops: CDR1 MNHEY, CDR2 SMNVEV (reference sequence). The CDR3 is 16 amino acids.

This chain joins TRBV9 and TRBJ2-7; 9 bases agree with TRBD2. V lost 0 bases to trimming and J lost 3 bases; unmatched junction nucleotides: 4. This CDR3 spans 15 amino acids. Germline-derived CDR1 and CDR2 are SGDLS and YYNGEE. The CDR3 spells CASSVGREGDYEQYF. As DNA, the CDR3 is TGTGCCAGCAGCGTAGGGCGGGAGGGCGACTACGAGCAGTACTTC.

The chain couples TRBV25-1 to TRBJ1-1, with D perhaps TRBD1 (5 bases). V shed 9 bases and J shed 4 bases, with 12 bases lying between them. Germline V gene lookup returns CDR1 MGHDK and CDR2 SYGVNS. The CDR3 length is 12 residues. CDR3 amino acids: CASGGGSTEAFF. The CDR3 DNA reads TGTGCCAGTGGGGGGGGGTCCACTGAAGCTTTCTTT.

The DNA of the CDR3 is TGTGCCACCGGGACAGGGGTAGGTGGGGCCAACGTCCTGACTTTC. This encodes CATGTGVGGANVLTF. The chain carries TRBV6-1 and TRBJ2-6; TRBD1 aligns across 10 bases. Trimming removed 10 bases from V and 3 bases from J; junction bases left unmatched: 6. This CDR3 spans 15 amino acids. CDR1 is MNHNS and CDR2 is SASEGT in the germline V gene.

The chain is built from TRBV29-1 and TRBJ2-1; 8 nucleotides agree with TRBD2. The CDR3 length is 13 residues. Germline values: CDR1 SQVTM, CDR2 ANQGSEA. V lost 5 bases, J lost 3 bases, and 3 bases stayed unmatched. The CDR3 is CSVQLADYNEQFF. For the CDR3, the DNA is TGCAGCGTTCAACTAGCGGACTACAATGAGCAGTTCTTC.

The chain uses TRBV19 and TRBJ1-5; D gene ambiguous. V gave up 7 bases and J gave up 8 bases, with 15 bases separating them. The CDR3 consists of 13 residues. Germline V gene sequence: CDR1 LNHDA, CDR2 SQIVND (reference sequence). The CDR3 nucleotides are TGTGCCAGTACCCACAACGGGAAGGAGCCCCAGCATTTT. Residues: CASTHNGKEPQHF.

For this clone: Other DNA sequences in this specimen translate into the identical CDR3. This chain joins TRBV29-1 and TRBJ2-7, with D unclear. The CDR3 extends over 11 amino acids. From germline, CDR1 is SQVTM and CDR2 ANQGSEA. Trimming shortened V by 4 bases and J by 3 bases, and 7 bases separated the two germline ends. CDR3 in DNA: TGCAGCGTTGCAGTGGACTACGAGCAGTACTTC. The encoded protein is CSVAVDYEQYF.

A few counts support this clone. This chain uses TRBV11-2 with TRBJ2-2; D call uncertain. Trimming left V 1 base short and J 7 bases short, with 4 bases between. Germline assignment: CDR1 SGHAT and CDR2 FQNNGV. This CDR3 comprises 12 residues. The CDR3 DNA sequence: TGTGCCAGCAGCTTAGCTTTCGGGGAGCTGTTTTTT. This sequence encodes CASSLAFGELFF.

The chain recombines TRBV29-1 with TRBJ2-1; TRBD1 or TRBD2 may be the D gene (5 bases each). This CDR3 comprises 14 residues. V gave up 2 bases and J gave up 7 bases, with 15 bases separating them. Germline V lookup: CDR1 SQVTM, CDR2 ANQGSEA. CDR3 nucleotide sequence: TGCAGCGTTGAATGGGGGATTCAGGTGAATGAGCAGTTCTTC. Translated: CSVEWGIQVNEQFF.

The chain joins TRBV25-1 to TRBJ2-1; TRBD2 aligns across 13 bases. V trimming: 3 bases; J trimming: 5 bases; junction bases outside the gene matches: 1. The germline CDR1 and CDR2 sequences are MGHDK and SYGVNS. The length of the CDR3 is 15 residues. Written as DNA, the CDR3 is TGTGCCAGCAGTGAGGGGACTAGCGGGGACAATGAGCAGTTCTTC. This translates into CASSEGTSGDNEQFF. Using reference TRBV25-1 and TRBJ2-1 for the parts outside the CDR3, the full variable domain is EADIYQTPRYLVIGTGKKITLECSQTMGHDKMYWYQQDPGMELHLIHYSYGVNSTEKGDLSSESTVSRIRTEHFPLTLESARPSHTSQYLCASSEGTSGDNEQFFGPGTRLTVL.

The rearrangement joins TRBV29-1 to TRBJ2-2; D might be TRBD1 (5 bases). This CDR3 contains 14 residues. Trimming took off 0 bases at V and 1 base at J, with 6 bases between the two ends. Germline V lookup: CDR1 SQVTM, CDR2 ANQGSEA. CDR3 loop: CSVEDGQNTGELFF. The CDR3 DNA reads TGCAGCGTTGAAGACGGACAGAACACCGGGGAGCTGTTTTTT.

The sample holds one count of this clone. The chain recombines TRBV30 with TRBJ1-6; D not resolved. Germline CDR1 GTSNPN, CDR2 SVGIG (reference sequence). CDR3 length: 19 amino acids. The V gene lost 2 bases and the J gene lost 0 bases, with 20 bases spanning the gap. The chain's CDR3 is CAWSHLGSVLSSYNSPLHF. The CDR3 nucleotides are TGTGCCTGGAGTCATCTCGGATCGGTTCTGAGCTCCTATAATTCACCCCTCCACTTT.

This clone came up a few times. CDR3 coding DNA: TGCGCCAGCAGCTTCGAACTATTGACGGATGAGCAGTTCTTC. This translates into CASSFELLTDEQFF. V usage is TRBV5-1 and J usage is TRBJ2-1; D gene uncertain. Germline V gives CDR1 SGHRS, CDR2 YFSETQ. The ends were cut back, 2 bases at V and 8 bases at J, with 14 bases in the middle. CDR3 size: 14 residues.

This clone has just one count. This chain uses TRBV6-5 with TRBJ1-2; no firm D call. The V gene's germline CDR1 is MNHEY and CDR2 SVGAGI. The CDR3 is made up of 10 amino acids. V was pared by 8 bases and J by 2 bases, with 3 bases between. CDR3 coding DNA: TGTGCCAGCTGGAACTATGGCTACACCTTC. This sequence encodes CASWNYGYTF.

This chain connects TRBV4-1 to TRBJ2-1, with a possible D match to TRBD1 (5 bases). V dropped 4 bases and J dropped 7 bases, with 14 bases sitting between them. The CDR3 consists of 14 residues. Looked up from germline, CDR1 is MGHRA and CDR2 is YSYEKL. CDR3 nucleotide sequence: TGCGCCAGCAGCCCTTACGACAGCCTAAATGAGCAGTTCTTC. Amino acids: CASSPYDSLNEQFF.

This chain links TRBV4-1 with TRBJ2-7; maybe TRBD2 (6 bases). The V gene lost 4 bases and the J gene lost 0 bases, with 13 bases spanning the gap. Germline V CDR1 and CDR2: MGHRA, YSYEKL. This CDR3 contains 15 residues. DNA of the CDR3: TGCGCCAGCAGCCGGGGACTCGAAGCCTCCTACGAGCAGTACTTC. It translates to CASSRGLEASYEQYF.

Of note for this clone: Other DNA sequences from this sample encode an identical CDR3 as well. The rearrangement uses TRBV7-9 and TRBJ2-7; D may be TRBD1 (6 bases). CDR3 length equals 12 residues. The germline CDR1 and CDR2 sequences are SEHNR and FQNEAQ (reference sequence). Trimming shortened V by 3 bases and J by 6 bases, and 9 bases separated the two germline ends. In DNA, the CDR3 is TGTGCCAGCAGCTTCCAGGGGTCCGAGCAGTACTTC. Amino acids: CASSFQGSEQYF.

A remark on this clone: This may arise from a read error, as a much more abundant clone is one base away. DNA for the CDR3: TGTGCCAGCAGTGATTCGAACACCGGGGAGCTGTTTTTT. Protein: CASSDSNTGELFF. V and J are TRBV25-1 and TRBJ2-2; no reliable D call. Germline V gives CDR1 MGHDK, CDR2 SYGVNS. Deletions cut 3 bases from V and 0 bases from J, with 2 bases between. This CDR3 has 13 residues.

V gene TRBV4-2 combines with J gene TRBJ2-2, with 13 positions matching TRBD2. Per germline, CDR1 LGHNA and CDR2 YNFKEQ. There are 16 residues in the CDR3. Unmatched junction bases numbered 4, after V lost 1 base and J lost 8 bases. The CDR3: CASSQGTSGSLGELFF. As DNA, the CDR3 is TGTGCCAGCAGCCAAGGGACTAGCGGGAGCCTGGGGGAGCTGTTTTTT.

The DNA for the CDR3 is TGTGCCAGCAGCCCAGACAGGTCCAGCGCTGAAGCTTTCTTT. Residues: CASSPDRSSAEAFF. The genes are TRBV4-2 and TRBJ1-1; D is perhaps TRBD1 (6 bases). CDR1 and CDR2 from the germline V gene are LGHNA and YNFKEQ. Trimming cost V 4 bases and J 6 bases, with 15 bases left between them. The CDR3 is made up of 14 amino acids.

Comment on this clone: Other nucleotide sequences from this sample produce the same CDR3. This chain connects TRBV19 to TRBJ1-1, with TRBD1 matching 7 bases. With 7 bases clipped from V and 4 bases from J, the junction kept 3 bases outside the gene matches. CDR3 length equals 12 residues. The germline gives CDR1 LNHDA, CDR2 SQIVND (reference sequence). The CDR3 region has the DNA TGTGCCAGTATGCCAGGGGGCACTGAAGCTTTCTTT. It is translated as CASMPGGTEAFF.

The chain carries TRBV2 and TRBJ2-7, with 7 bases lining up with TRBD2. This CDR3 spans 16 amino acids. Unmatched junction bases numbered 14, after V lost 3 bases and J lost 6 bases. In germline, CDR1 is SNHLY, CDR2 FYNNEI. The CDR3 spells CASSDPGWAGVSEQYF. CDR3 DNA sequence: TGTGCCAGCAGTGACCCCGGGTGGGCGGGAGTGAGCGAGCAGTACTTC. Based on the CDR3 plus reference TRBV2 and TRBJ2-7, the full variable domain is EPEVTQTPSHQVTQMGQEVILRCVPISNHLYFYWYRQILGQKVEFLVSFYNNEISEKSEIFDDQFSVERPDGSNFTLKIRSTKLEDSAMYFCASSDPGWAGVSEQYFGPGTRLTVT.